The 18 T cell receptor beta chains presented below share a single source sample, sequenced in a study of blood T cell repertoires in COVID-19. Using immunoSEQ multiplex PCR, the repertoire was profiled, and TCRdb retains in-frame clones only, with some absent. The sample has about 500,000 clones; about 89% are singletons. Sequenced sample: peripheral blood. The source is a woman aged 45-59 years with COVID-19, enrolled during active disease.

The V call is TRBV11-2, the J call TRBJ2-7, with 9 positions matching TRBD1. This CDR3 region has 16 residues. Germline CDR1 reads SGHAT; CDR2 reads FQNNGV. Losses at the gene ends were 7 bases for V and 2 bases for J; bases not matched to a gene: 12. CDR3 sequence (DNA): TGTGCCAGCACCCGACCAGGAACAGGGGGCGCCTACGAGCAGTACTTC. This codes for CASTRPGTGGAYEQYF.

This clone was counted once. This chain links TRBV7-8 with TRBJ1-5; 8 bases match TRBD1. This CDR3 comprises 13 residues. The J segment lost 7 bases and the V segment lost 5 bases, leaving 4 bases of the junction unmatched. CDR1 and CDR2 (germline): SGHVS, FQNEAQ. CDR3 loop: CASSDTGGQPQHF. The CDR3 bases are TGTGCCAGCAGCGACACAGGGGGACAGCCCCAGCATTTT.

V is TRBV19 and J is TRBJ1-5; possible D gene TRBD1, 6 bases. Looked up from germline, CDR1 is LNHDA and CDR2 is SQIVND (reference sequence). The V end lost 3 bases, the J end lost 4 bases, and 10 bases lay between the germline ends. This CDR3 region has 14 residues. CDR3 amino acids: CASSMGQLNQPQHF. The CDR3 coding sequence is TGTGCCAGTAGTATGGGACAATTGAATCAGCCCCAGCATTTT.

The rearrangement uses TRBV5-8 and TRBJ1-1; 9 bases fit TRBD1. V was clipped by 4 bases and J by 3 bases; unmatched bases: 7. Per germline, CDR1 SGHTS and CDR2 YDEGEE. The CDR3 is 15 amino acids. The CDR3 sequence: CASSGTGTGHTEAFF. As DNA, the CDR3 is TGTGCCAGCAGCGGTACCGGGACAGGGCACACTGAAGCTTTCTTT.

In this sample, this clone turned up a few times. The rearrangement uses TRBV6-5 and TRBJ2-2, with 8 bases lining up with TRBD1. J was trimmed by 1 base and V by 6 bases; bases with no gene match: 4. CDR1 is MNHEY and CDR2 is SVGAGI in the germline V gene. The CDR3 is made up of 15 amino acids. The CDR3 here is CASSTTGVNTGELFF. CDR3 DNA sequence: TGTGCCAGCAGCACGACAGGGGTGAACACCGGGGAGCTGTTTTTT.

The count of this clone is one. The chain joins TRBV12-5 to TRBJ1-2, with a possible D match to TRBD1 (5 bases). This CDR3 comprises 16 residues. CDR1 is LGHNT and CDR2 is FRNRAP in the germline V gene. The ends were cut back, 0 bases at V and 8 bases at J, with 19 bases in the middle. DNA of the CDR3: TGTGCTAGTGGTTTGGTACAGGCAGGGAGGCTTGAGGGCTACACCTTC. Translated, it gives CASGLVQAGRLEGYTF.

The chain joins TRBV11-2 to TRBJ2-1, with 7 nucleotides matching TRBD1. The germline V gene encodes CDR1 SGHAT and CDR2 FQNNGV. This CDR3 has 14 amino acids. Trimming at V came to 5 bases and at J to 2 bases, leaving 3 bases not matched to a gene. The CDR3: CASSRGTAYNEQFF. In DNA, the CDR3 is TGTGCCAGCAGCCGAGGGACAGCCTACAATGAGCAGTTCTTC.

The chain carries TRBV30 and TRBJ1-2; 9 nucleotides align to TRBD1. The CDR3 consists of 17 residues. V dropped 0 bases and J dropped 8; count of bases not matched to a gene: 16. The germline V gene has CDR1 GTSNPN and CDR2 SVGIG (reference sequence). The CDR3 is CAWSVPSLGQGVEGYTF. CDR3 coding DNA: TGTGCCTGGAGTGTACCCAGTCTGGGACAGGGAGTGGAAGGCTACACCTTC.

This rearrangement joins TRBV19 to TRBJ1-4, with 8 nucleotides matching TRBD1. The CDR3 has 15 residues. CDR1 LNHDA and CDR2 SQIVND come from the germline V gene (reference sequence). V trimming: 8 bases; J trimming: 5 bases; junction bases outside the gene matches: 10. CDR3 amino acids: CASDKGDRLNEKLFF. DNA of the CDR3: TGTGCCAGTGACAAAGGGGACAGGCTGAATGAAAAACTGTTTTTT.

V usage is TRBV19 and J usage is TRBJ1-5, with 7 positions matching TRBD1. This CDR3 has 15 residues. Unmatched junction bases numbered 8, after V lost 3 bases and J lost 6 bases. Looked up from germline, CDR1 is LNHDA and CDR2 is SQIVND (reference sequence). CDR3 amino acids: CASSMWDRSFQPQHF. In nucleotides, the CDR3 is TGTGCCAGTAGTATGTGGGACAGATCCTTTCAGCCCCAGCATTTT.

The CDR3 sequence: CASTLGNRGGAAETQYF. The CDR3, as DNA: TGCGCCAGCACCCTTGGGAACCGTGGGGGGGCCGCAGAGACCCAGTACTTC. The chain joins TRBV5-1 to TRBJ2-5, with D tentatively TRBD2 (7 bases). Germline lookup yields CDR1 SGHRS and CDR2 YFSETQ. V lost 6 bases and J 4 bases, leaving 25 bases between the germline ends. This CDR3 is built from 17 residues.

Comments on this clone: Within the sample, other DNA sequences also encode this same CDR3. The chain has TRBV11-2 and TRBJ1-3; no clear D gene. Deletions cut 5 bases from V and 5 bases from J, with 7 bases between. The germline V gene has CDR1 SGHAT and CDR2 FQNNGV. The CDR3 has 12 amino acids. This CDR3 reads CASSLSRNTIYF. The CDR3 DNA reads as TGTGCCAGCAGCCTATCAAGAAACACCATATATTTT.

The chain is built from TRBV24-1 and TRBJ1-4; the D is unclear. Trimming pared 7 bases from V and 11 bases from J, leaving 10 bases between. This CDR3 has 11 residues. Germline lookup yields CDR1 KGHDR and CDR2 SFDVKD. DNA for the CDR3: TGTGCCACCAGGCCGATGAGTAAACTGTTTTTT. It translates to CATRPMSKLFF.

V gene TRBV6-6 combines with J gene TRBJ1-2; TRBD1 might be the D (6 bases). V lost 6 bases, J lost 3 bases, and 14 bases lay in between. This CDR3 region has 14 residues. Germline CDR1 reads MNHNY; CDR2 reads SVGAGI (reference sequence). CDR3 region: CASSNGQGHYGYTF. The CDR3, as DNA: TGTGCCAGCAGCAACGGGCAGGGGCACTATGGCTACACCTTC.

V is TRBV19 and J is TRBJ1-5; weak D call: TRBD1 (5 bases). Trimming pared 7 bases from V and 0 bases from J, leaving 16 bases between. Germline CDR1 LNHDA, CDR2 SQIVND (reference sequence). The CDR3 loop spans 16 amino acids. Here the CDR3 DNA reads TGTGCCAGTACCTTGGGAGGGGACGTTAGCAATCAGCCCCAGCATTTT. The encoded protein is CASTLGGDVSNQPQHF.

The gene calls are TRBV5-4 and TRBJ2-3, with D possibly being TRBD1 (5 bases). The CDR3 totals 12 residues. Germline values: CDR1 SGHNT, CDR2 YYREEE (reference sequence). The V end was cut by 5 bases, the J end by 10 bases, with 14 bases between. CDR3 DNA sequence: TGTGCCAGCAGGTTAGAGGTAGGGGCGCAGTATTTT. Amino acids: CASRLEVGAQYF.

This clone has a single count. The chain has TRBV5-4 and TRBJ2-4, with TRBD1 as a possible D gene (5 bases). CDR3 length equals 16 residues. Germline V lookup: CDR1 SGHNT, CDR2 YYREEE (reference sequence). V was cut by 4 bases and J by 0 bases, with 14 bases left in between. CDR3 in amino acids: CASSPVGPVAKNIQYF. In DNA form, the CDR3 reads TGTGCCAGCAGCCCTGTGGGGCCTGTAGCCAAAAACATTCAGTACTTC.

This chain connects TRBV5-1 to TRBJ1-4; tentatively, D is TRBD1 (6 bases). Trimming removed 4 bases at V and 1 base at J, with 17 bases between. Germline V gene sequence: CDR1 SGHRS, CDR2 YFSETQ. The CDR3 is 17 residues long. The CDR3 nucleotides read TGCGCCAGCAGCCTCCGGAGGGGGGGGCAAACTAATGAAAAACTGTTTTTT. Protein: CASSLRRGGQTNEKLFF.